Below are 26 T cell receptor beta chains sequenced from a single sample in a study of molecular identifiers for immune sequencing clone quantification. MiXCR, run by TCRdb on the PCR reads, gives a single entry per CDR3 protein. Here the sample spans some 590,000 distinct CDR3 sequences, about 25% being singletons. The sequencing input was naive CD8+ T cells from blood, with Jurkat cell RNA spiked in. As for subset: FACS-sorted CD8+CD4-CCR7+CD45RA+ naive T cells. The source of these receptors is a human donor in good health. Some libraries in this study had Jurkat cell RNA spiked in.

V gene TRBV20-1 combines with J gene TRBJ2-7; TRBD2 agrees at 9 bases. V lost 6 bases to trimming and J lost 5 bases; unmatched junction nucleotides: 23. The CDR3 length is 18 residues. Germline lookup yields CDR1 DFQATT and CDR2 SNEGSKA (reference sequence). The CDR3 is CSAPDVGGRASVPHEQYF. As DNA, the CDR3 is TGCAGTGCGCCGGATGTGGGCGGGAGGGCCTCTGTCCCTCACGAGCAGTACTTC.

This clonotype occurred many times. The chain combines TRBV29-1 with TRBJ2-3, with unresolved D. Germline V CDR1 and CDR2: SQVTM, ANQGSEA. V lost 7 bases and J 2 bases, leaving 16 bases between the germline ends. The CDR3 totals 14 residues. The CDR3 protein is CSGCRTGLTDTQYF. DNA of the CDR3: TGCAGCGGTTGCCGGACGGGCCTCACAGATACGCAGTATTTT.

This chain links TRBV28 with TRBJ2-1, with 9 bases aligning to TRBD1. Germline CDR1 and CDR2: MDHEN and SYDVKM. This CDR3 is 18 amino acids long. V dropped 1 base and J dropped 3; count of bases not matched to a gene: 10. CDR3 nucleotide sequence: TGTGCCAGCAGTTTATTCCCGAACAGGGGGCTGGACTACAATGAGCAGTTCTTC. Its protein is CASSLFPNRGLDYNEQFF.

Many counts were recorded for this clonotype. The V gene is TRBV18, the J gene TRBJ1-5; D might be TRBD1 (6 bases). V was cut by 2 bases and J by 3 bases, with 14 bases left in between. This CDR3 region has 16 residues. Looked up from germline, CDR1 is KGHSH and CDR2 is LQKENI. This CDR3 is CASSPGDTPYNQPQHF. In nucleotides, the CDR3 is TGTGCCAGCTCACCAGGGGACACCCCCTACAATCAGCCCCAGCATTTT.

This clonotype has a count of ten or more. This chain connects TRBV20-1 to TRBJ1-1; perhaps TRBD1 as D (5 bases). The V end lost 3 bases, the J end lost 6 bases, and 8 bases lay between the germline ends. Germline CDR1 and CDR2: DFQATT and SNEGSKA (reference sequence). This CDR3 is 11 amino acids long. Written as DNA, the CDR3 is TGCAGTGCTAGGAAGACAGCTGAAGCTTTCTTT. It is translated as CSARKTAEAFF.

This chain uses TRBV7-9 with TRBJ2-1; 7 nucleotides match TRBD2. V shed 5 bases and J 4 bases; nucleotides not matched to a gene: 11. Germline loops: CDR1 SEHNR, CDR2 FQNEAQ (reference sequence). This CDR3 region has 16 residues. The CDR3 sequence is CASSPPSGAKYNEQFF. In DNA, the CDR3 is TGTGCCAGCAGCCCCCCTAGCGGAGCGAAATACAATGAGCAGTTCTTC.

The chain recombines TRBV6-2 or TRBV6-3 with TRBJ2-7; D gene uncertain. The CDR3 length is 14 residues. With 11 bases removed from V and 9 bases from J, the gap between germline ends came to 26 bases. The germline gives CDR1 MNHEY, CDR2 SVGEGT. CDR3 in DNA: TGTGCCCGCCGTTACGGCCTGCCGTTGGGTGCGCAGTACTTC. Its protein is CARRYGLPLGAQYF.

As to this clonotype: A clone one base away is much larger, so this may be a read error. The rearrangement uses TRBV20-1 and TRBJ2-3; D gene unclear. Per germline, CDR1 DFQATT and CDR2 SNEGSKA (reference sequence). CDR3 length: 11 residues. The CDR3: CSVLVALTRYF. The CDR3, as DNA: TGCAGTGTTCTCGTCGCCCTTACGCGGTATTTT.

There are a few counts of this clonotype. One end of the junction fails to match germline, which may point to a read error. The chain uses TRBV7-9 and TRBJ1-1; tentatively, D is TRBD1 (5 bases). Germline V lookup: CDR1 SEHNR, CDR2 FQNEAQ (reference sequence). This CDR3 has 15 residues. Here the CDR3 DNA reads TGTGCCAGCAACTTACTTCCGAGGGGGAACACTGAAGCTTTCTTT. Translated, it gives CASNLLPRGNTEAFF.

This clonotype was recorded many times. The rearrangement links TRBV28 to TRBJ2-3; TRBD1 matches at 7 bases. The CDR3 extends over 16 amino acids. Looked up from germline, CDR1 is MDHEN and CDR2 is SYDVKM. Germline trimming cut 1 base from V and 3 bases from J; bases unmatched to any gene: 7. CDR3 in DNA: TGTGCCAGCAGTTTATTTCCAGGGGGTTTTACAGATACGCAGTATTTT. Its translation: CASSLFPGGFTDTQYF.

CDR3: CASSFEGRNRLEAFF. The CDR3 region has the DNA TGTGCCAGCAGTTTTGAGGGGCGGAACCGACTTGAAGCTTTCTTT. The rearrangement links TRBV28 to TRBJ1-1; a weak D match, TRBD1 (5 bases). Germline assignment: CDR1 MDHEN and CDR2 SYDVKM. There are 15 residues in the CDR3. Trimming stripped 3 bases from V and 7 bases from J, with 18 bases between.

This clonotype was seen at least ten times. The chain couples TRBV19 to TRBJ1-1; maybe TRBD1 (6 bases). CDR1 and CDR2 (germline): LNHDA, SQIVND (reference sequence). The CDR3 runs 15 residues. The V end was cut by 4 bases, the J end by 2 bases, with 14 bases between. In DNA form, the CDR3 reads TGTGCCAGTAGTAAGAACCCCGGGACAAACACTGAAGCTTTCTTT. Its translation: CASSKNPGTNTEAFF.

Worth noting for this clonotype: A much larger clone differs from this one at a single base, so this may be a read error. The CDR3: CAWTQSPLSSYGQYF. Written as DNA, the CDR3 is TGTGCCTGGACTCAAAGTCCCTTGAGCTCCTACGGGCAGTACTTC. The V call is TRBV30, the J call TRBJ2-7; D gene ambiguous. The CDR3 extends over 15 amino acids. Germline V lookup: CDR1 GTSNPN, CDR2 SVGIG (reference sequence).

Details on this clonotype: This could be a read error, since a much larger clone is one nucleotide away. V usage is TRBV7-9 and J usage is TRBJ2-2; 11 bases are shared with TRBD2. This CDR3 region has 14 residues. CDR1 is SEHNR, CDR2 FQNEAQ, per germline (reference sequence). V shed 9 bases, J shed 6 bases, and the junction held 6 bases outside the gene matches. The CDR3 DNA reads as TGTGCCAGTTGGGGACTAGCGGACGCCGGGGAGCTGTTTTTT. It encodes CASWGLADAGELFF. Drawing the rest from reference TRBV7-9 and TRBJ2-2, the complete variable domain is DTGVSQNPRHKITKRGQNVTFRCDPISEHNRLYWYRQTLGQGPEFLTYFQNEAQLEKSRLLSDRFSAERPKGSFSTLEIQRTEQGDSAMYLCASWGLADAGELFFGEGSRLTVL.

In its sample, this clonotype was seen a few times. This chain uses TRBV6-1 with TRBJ2-3, with 8 bases fitting TRBD2. The CDR3 contains 16 residues. Looked up from germline, CDR1 is MNHNS and CDR2 is SASEGT. Germline trimming cut 2 bases from V and 2 bases from J; bases unmatched to any gene: 6. The CDR3 sequence is CASSEYGGGITDTQYF. CDR3 bases: TGTGCCAGCAGTGAATACGGCGGGGGGATCACAGATACGCAGTATTTT.

This clonotype was counted at least ten times. The rearrangement links TRBV12-3 or TRBV12-4 to TRBJ2-3; TRBD2 aligns across 7 bases. This CDR3 is 14 amino acids long. V dropped 9 bases and J dropped 4; count of bases not matched to a gene: 10. The CDR3 protein is CASNPGGGADTQYF. CDR3 nucleotides: TGTGCCAGTAACCCGGGAGGCGGAGCAGATACGCAGTATTTT.

This clonotype has ten or more counts. The CDR3 region is CASSGGSREEYSPLHF. As DNA, the CDR3 is TGCGCCAGCAGCGGGGGGAGCAGGGAGGAATATTCACCCCTCCACTTT. The chain employs TRBV5-1 and TRBJ1-6, with D possibly being TRBD1 (5 bases). The CDR3 is made up of 16 amino acids. Germline CDR1 reads SGHRS; CDR2 reads YFSETQ. V was clipped by 4 bases and J by 8 bases, with 19 bases between them.

This clonotype was seen many times. The chain carries TRBV6-5 and TRBJ2-7, with D hard to call. V was clipped by 4 bases and J by 7 bases, with 14 bases between them. The length of the CDR3 is 13 residues. The germline CDR1 and CDR2 sequences are MNHEY and SVGAGI. The CDR3 here is CASSWKARREQYF. The CDR3 coding sequence is TGTGCCAGCAGTTGGAAGGCCCGCCGGGAGCAGTACTTC.

This clonotype has a single count. The chain recombines TRBV13 with TRBJ2-1, with TRBD1 as a possible D gene (6 bases). CDR3 size: 17 residues. V gave up 5 bases and J gave up 0 bases, with 17 bases separating them. CDR1 and CDR2 from the germline V gene are PRHDT and FYEKMQ (reference sequence). The CDR3 DNA reads TGTGCCAGCAGCCCTCAATTTAAGGACAGCTCCTACAATGAGCAGTTCTTC. Translated: CASSPQFKDSSYNEQFF.

This clonotype showed up many times. The V and J genes are TRBV29-1 and TRBJ2-7, with D hard to call. Per germline, CDR1 SQVTM and CDR2 ANQGSEA. The V end was cut by 4 bases, the J end by 2 bases, with 15 bases between. This CDR3 contains 14 residues. CDR3 sequence: CSVGTRLPPYEQYF. The CDR3, as DNA: TGCAGCGTTGGAACACGACTTCCCCCCTACGAGCAGTACTTC.

This clonotype was seen a handful of times. The chain employs TRBV11-2 and TRBJ2-5; no firm D call. Germline CDR1 and CDR2: SGHAT and FQNNGV. CDR3 length: 11 amino acids. V lost 5 bases, J lost 7 bases, and 8 bases lay in between. The chain's CDR3 is CASSDLGTQYF. CDR3 DNA sequence: TGTGCCAGCAGCGATTTGGGGACCCAGTACTTC.

This clonotype has ten or more counts. The chain links TRBV4-1 to TRBJ2-7; 14 bases are shared with TRBD2. Germline V gene lookup returns CDR1 MGHRA and CDR2 YSYEKL. V gave up 1 base and J gave up 6 bases; unmatched junction bases: 2. The CDR3 extends over 15 amino acids. The CDR3 bases are TGCGCCAGCAGCCAAGTGACTAGCGGGGGGGCCGAGCAGTACTTC. Protein product: CASSQVTSGGAEQYF.

There are many counts of this clonotype. V is TRBV20-1 and J is TRBJ2-2; D might be TRBD1 (5 bases). This CDR3 spans 14 amino acids. The germline gives CDR1 DFQATT, CDR2 SNEGSKA (reference sequence). The germline V and J ends were trimmed by 0 bases and 7 bases, with 12 bases remaining between them. The CDR3 spells CSARDPGLSGELFF. The CDR3 nucleotides read TGCAGTGCTAGAGATCCAGGGTTGAGCGGGGAGCTGTTTTTT.

Ten or more counts support this clonotype. This chain connects TRBV6-5 to TRBJ2-5, with TRBD1 as a possible D gene (5 bases). Trimming removed 6 bases from V and 4 bases from J, with 18 bases in between. Per the germline V gene, CDR1 is MNHEY and CDR2 is SVGAGI. The CDR3 has 15 residues. The CDR3 DNA follows: TGTGCCAGCAGGCCCCGACATGGGGCCGGAGAGACCCAGTACTTC. The encoded protein is CASRPRHGAGETQYF.

This chain links TRBV20-1 with TRBJ2-7, with 9 bases that match TRBD2. CDR3 length: 14 residues. Germline V gene data show CDR1 as DFQATT and CDR2 as SNEGSKA (reference sequence). V lost 6 bases, J lost 5 bases, and 11 bases stayed unmatched. The CDR3 spells CSAPGAGGPHEQYF. The CDR3 DNA reads as TGCAGTGCCCCAGGGGCGGGAGGGCCCCACGAGCAGTACTTC.

This clonotype was counted many times. The genes are TRBV6-2 or TRBV6-3 and TRBJ2-1, with unresolved D. The CDR3 loop spans 12 amino acids. V shed 6 bases and J shed 9 bases, with 12 bases lying between them. CDR1 MNHEY and CDR2 SVGEGT come from the germline V gene. The CDR3 spells CASRTAVPEQFF. In DNA, the CDR3 is TGTGCCAGCAGAACTGCTGTACCTGAGCAGTTCTTC.